The 29 T cell receptor beta chains in this list originate from one sample, sequenced in a study of blood T cell repertoires in COVID-19. TCRdb's copy holds only in-frame clones and misses some; the assay was immunoSEQ multiplex PCR. The sample shows about 370,000 clones, 87% of them seen only once. The sequencing input was peripheral blood. The receptors derive from a woman in her 30s with COVID-19, enrolled during active disease.

The chain is built from TRBV27 and TRBJ2-7; no clear D. Germline V CDR1 and CDR2: MNHEY, SMNVEV (reference sequence). This CDR3 has 12 residues. The CDR3 region is CVNQITNYEQYF. DNA of the CDR3: TGTGTCAACCAGATAACCAACTACGAGCAGTACTTC.

This chain joins TRBV3-1 (or the pseudogene TRBV3-2) and TRBJ2-7; 7 bases line up with TRBD1. Trimming at V came to 2 bases and at J to 5 bases, leaving 6 bases not matched to a gene. This CDR3 is 14 amino acids long. Germline CDR1 LGHDT, CDR2 YNNKEL (reference sequence). The CDR3 loop is CASSQPTQGNEQYF. CDR3 DNA sequence: TGTGCCAGCAGCCAACCCACACAGGGGAACGAGCAGTACTTC.

This clone was counted once. This chain uses TRBV28 with TRBJ1-6; tentatively, D is TRBD1 (5 bases). CDR1 is MDHEN, CDR2 SYDVKM, per germline. The CDR3 has 15 amino acids. With 11 bases removed from V and 0 bases from J, the gap between germline ends came to 14 bases. The CDR3: CAPRGTSSYNSPLHF. In DNA form, the CDR3 reads TGTGCCCCCCGGGGGACGAGCTCCTATAATTCACCCCTCCACTTT. Combining the CDR3 with reference TRBV28 and TRBJ1-6 gives the whole variable domain DVKVTQSSRYLVKRTGEKVFLECVQDMDHENMFWYRQDPGLGLRLIYFSYDVKMKEKGDIPEGYSVSREKKERFSLILESASTNQTSMYLCAPRGTSSYNSPLHFGNGTRLTVT.

The V and J genes are TRBV5-5 and TRBJ2-2, with 9 nucleotides matching TRBD1. The germline V gene has CDR1 SGHKS and CDR2 YYEKEE (reference sequence). J was trimmed by 1 base and V by 3 bases; bases with no gene match: 7. The CDR3 has 17 residues. In nucleotides, the CDR3 is TGTGCCAGCAGCTCGCTGGGGACAGGGAGGAACACCGGGGAGCTGTTTTTT. Its protein is CASSSLGTGRNTGELFF.

The gene calls are TRBV12-3 or TRBV12-4 and TRBJ2-3, with D hard to call. V dropped 7 bases and J dropped 0 bases, with 8 bases sitting between them. The CDR3 has 13 amino acids. For the CDR3, the DNA is TGTGCCAGCATGAGTCTTAGCACAGATACGCAGTATTTT. It encodes CASMSLSTDTQYF.

The chain has TRBV9 and TRBJ2-1, with TRBD2 identical over 9 bases. The CDR3 runs to 16 residues. Germline CDR1 reads SGDLS; CDR2 reads YYNGEE. J lost 0 bases, V lost 8 bases, and 9 bases had no gene match. The DNA for the CDR3 is TGTGCCAGTGCCGCGGGGGGGGCCCTCTCCTACAATGAGCAGTTCTTC. As protein: CASAAGGALSYNEQFF.

The chain couples TRBV27 to TRBJ2-2; the D gene is possibly TRBD1 (5 bases). Trimming left V 6 bases short and J 9 bases short, with 17 bases between. The CDR3 is made up of 14 amino acids. The V gene's germline CDR1 is MNHEY and CDR2 SMNVEV (reference sequence). This CDR3 reads CASSLSWGGRELFF. CDR3 nucleotide sequence: TGTGCCAGCAGCTTAAGCTGGGGCGGCAGGGAGCTGTTTTTT.

This chain connects TRBV10-3 to TRBJ1-1; D is uncertain. CDR1 ENHRY and CDR2 SYGVKD come from the germline V gene. V lost 2 bases and J 4 bases, leaving 14 bases between the germline ends. The CDR3 runs to 15 residues. The CDR3 DNA reads as TGTGCCATCAGTGAGAATGGGAGGGCGGGCACTGAAGCTTTCTTT. Its translation: CAISENGRAGTEAFF.

The chain carries TRBV7-9 and TRBJ1-2; TRBD1 is a possible D gene (6 bases). Germline assignment: CDR1 SEHNR and CDR2 FQNEAQ (reference sequence). V was pared by 4 bases and J by 8 bases, with 14 bases between. This CDR3 is 13 amino acids long. The DNA for the CDR3 is TGTGCCAGCAGCTCAGGACAGACGGGGGGCTACACCTTC. The encoded protein is CASSSGQTGGYTF. The variable domain in full, with the rest retrieved from reference TRBV7-9 and TRBJ1-2, is DTGVSQNPRHKITKRGQNVTFRCDPISEHNRLYWYRQTLGQGPEFLTYFQNEAQLEKSRLLSDRFSAERPKGSFSTLEIQRTEQGDSAMYLCASSSGQTGGYTFGSGTRLTVV.

The rearrangement links TRBV28 to TRBJ2-3, with 11 bases identical to TRBD2. Trimming cost V 5 bases and J 1 base; bases outside gene matches: 5. Germline V gives CDR1 MDHEN, CDR2 SYDVKM. This CDR3 comprises 16 residues. In DNA form, the CDR3 reads TGTGCCAGCAGTGCCCCGGGACTAGCGGGCACAGATACGCAGTATTTT. The encoded protein is CASSAPGLAGTDTQYF.

This clone was picked up a small number of times. This chain joins TRBV7-8 and TRBJ2-7, with 9 positions matching TRBD2. The CDR3 loop spans 15 amino acids. Germline trimming cut 1 base from V and 5 bases from J; bases unmatched to any gene: 6. Per the germline V gene, CDR1 is SGHVS and CDR2 is FQNEAQ. CDR3 amino acids: CASSLEVASGNEQYF. The CDR3 bases are TGTGCCAGCAGCTTAGAAGTCGCTAGCGGGAACGAGCAGTACTTC.

This chain uses TRBV10-2 with TRBJ2-2; a weak D match, TRBD1 (5 bases). The CDR3 has 13 amino acids. Germline CDR1 and CDR2: WSHSY and SAAADI. The V gene lost 0 bases and the J gene lost 6 bases, with 5 bases spanning the gap. As DNA, the CDR3 is TGCGCCAGCAGTGAGTCAGGGGCCGGGGAGCTGTTTTTT. The encoded protein is CASSESGAGELFF.

This clone was seen only once. V is TRBV19 and J is TRBJ1-4, with D unclear. From germline, CDR1 is LNHDA and CDR2 SQIVND (reference sequence). Trimming cost V 5 bases and J 10 bases, with 17 bases left between them. The CDR3 runs 14 residues. In DNA form, the CDR3 reads TGTGCCAGTAGTCCCTGGGGAGGACTAGGAAAACTGTTTTTT. Its translation: CASSPWGGLGKLFF.

This clone was observed a handful of times. This chain joins TRBV28 and TRBJ2-2; 7 bases map to TRBD2. The CDR3 contains 14 residues. V dropped 10 bases and J dropped 4; count of bases not matched to a gene: 9. The germline gives CDR1 MDHEN, CDR2 SYDVKM. The CDR3 is CAILRSGVTGELFF. CDR3 nucleotides: TGTGCCATTTTGAGGAGCGGGGTCACCGGGGAGCTGTTTTTT.

CDR3 sequence reads: CASSLGTTTHNEQFF. DNA of the CDR3: TGTGCCAGCAGCTTAGGGACTACCACCCACAATGAGCAGTTCTTC. The chain is built from TRBV7-2 and TRBJ2-1; a possible D gene is TRBD2 (6 bases). There are 15 residues in the CDR3. CDR1 SGHTA and CDR2 FQGNSA come from the germline V gene. With 1 base removed from V and 5 bases from J, the gap between germline ends came to 12 bases. Filled out from reference TRBV7-2 and TRBJ2-1, the complete variable domain reads GAGVSQSPSNKVTEKGKDVELRCDPISGHTALYWYRQSLGQGLEFLIYFQGNSAPDKSGLPSDRFSAERTGGSVSTLTIQRTQQEDSAVYLCASSLGTTTHNEQFFGPGTRLTVL.

A single count supports this clone. V is TRBV28 and J is TRBJ2-5; 7 nucleotides line up with TRBD1. CDR1 and CDR2 (germline): MDHEN, SYDVKM. V lost 3 bases to trimming and J lost 3 bases; unmatched junction nucleotides: 4. The CDR3 loop spans 14 amino acids. This CDR3 reads CASSLRGGKETQYF. The CDR3 DNA reads as TGTGCCAGCAGTTTGAGAGGGGGCAAAGAGACCCAGTACTTC. The variable domain in full, with the rest retrieved from reference TRBV28 and TRBJ2-5, is DVKVTQSSRYLVKRTGEKVFLECVQDMDHENMFWYRQDPGLGLRLIYFSYDVKMKEKGDIPEGYSVSREKKERFSLILESASTNQTSMYLCASSLRGGKETQYFGPGTRLLVL.

In its sample, this clone was seen once. This chain joins TRBV5-1 and TRBJ2-7, with D possibly being TRBD2 (6 bases). V lost 0 bases, J lost 2 bases, and 12 bases lay in between. Germline CDR1 reads SGHRS; CDR2 reads YFSETQ. This CDR3 has 15 amino acids. CDR3 loop: CASSLGASETYEQYF. As DNA, the CDR3 is TGCGCCAGCAGCTTGGGGGCTAGCGAAACCTACGAGCAGTACTTC.

This clone appeared a single time. J is TRBJ2-1 and V is TRBV30; no clear D gene. Between the trimmed V and J ends, which lost 3 bases and 4 bases, there was a span of 4 bases. Germline V lookup: CDR1 GTSNPN, CDR2 SVGIG (reference sequence). The CDR3 is 11 residues long. CDR3 loop: CAWRAYNEQFF. CDR3 sequence (DNA): TGTGCCTGGAGGGCTTACAATGAGCAGTTCTTC.

The rearrangement links TRBV7-8 to TRBJ2-7; TRBD1 might be the D (6 bases). CDR3 length equals 14 residues. CDR1 is SGHVS, CDR2 FQNEAQ, per germline. V lost 4 bases to trimming and J lost 2 bases, with 12 bases between them. CDR3 coding DNA: TGTGCCAGCAGCTGGGCCGGGACAACCTACGAGCAGTACTTC. Translating it yields CASSWAGTTYEQYF.

The genes are TRBV2 and TRBJ2-5, with D possibly TRBD1 on 6 matching bases. Germline CDR1 and CDR2: SNHLY and FYNNEI. V was pared by 8 bases and J by 5 bases, with 12 bases between. The CDR3 consists of 12 residues. This CDR3 is CASSSGAETQYF. As DNA, the CDR3 is TGTGCCAGCTCGTCAGGGGCTGAGACCCAGTACTTC.

The chain links TRBV7-3 to TRBJ2-5; 10 bases map to TRBD2. This CDR3 comprises 19 residues. The V segment lost 1 base and the J segment 4 bases; nucleotides outside the gene matches: 15. The germline V gene has CDR1 SGHTA and CDR2 FQGTGA. Here the CDR3 reads CASSLKYEKLAGAGETQYF. The DNA of the CDR3 is TGTGCCAGCAGCTTAAAATACGAGAAGCTAGCGGGGGCAGGAGAGACCCAGTACTTC.

The V call is TRBV3-1 (or the pseudogene TRBV3-2), the J call TRBJ1-1; the D is unclear. The V gene lost 0 bases and the J gene lost 9 bases, with 20 bases spanning the gap. The germline V gene has CDR1 LGHDT and CDR2 YNNKEL (reference sequence). The CDR3 length is 16 residues. The CDR3 reads CASSQDRRPQGPKAFF. CDR3 bases: TGTGCCAGCAGCCAAGATCGGAGGCCTCAAGGGCCCAAAGCTTTCTTT.

CDR3 nucleotide sequence: TGTGCCAGCAGTTACTGGAGAGCCTACGAGCAGTACTTC. Its protein product is CASSYWRAYEQYF. The V and J genes are TRBV6-6 and TRBJ2-7; D remains unclear. Trimming cost V 1 base and J 2 bases, with 6 bases left between them. The CDR3 is made up of 13 amino acids. CDR1 and CDR2 from the germline V gene are MNHNY and SVGAGI (reference sequence).

The chain combines TRBV9 with TRBJ1-6, with unresolved D. CDR3 length: 15 amino acids. Per germline, CDR1 SGDLS and CDR2 YYNGEE. Trimming shortened V by 0 bases and J by 7 bases, and 11 bases separated the two germline ends. The CDR3 DNA follows: TGTGCCAGCAGCGTAGAGGTAGCCGTCAATTCACCCCTCCACTTT. Translation: CASSVEVAVNSPLHF.

J is TRBJ2-7 and V is TRBV12-3 or TRBV12-4; 7 bases fit TRBD1. The V and J ends lost 2 bases and 8 bases, in that order; junction bases with no gene match: 3. This CDR3 region has 12 residues. CDR3 DNA: TGTGCCAGCAGTTTAAGGGACAGTAAGCAGTACTTC. Protein sequence: CASSLRDSKQYF.

This rearrangement joins TRBV19 to TRBJ2-2; the D gene is possibly TRBD2 (6 bases). There are 16 residues in the CDR3. Deletions cut 7 bases from V and 2 bases from J, with 17 bases between. The V gene's germline CDR1 is LNHDA and CDR2 SQIVND (reference sequence). CDR3 sequence (DNA): TGTGCCAGTAAACTGGGCGGGAAAAGAAACACCGGGGAGCTGTTTTTT. Residues: CASKLGGKRNTGELFF.

The V gene is TRBV4-1, the J gene TRBJ2-7; TRBD2 aligns across 9 bases. The CDR3 has 14 residues. The V gene end was trimmed by 6 bases and the J gene end by 1 base; junction bases not matched to a gene: 4. Germline CDR1 and CDR2: MGHRA and YSYEKL. The CDR3 nucleotides are TGCGCCAGCAGTAGCGGGAGTTTTTCCTACGAGCAGTACTTC. This gives the protein CASSSGSFSYEQYF.

The chain carries TRBV23-1 and TRBJ2-5; D is perhaps TRBD2 (6 bases). TRBV23-1 is treated as an ORF (open reading frame) with a function not yet certain. V was trimmed by 0 bases and J by 2 bases, leaving 16 bases between them. This CDR3 is built from 17 residues. CDR3 in DNA: TGCGCCAGCAGTCAATCGTCCCGGGGGTTCTTACAAGAGACCCAGTACTTC. Residues: CASSQSSRGFLQETQYF.

This clone was found a few times. The junction and the germline gene differ at one end; a read error may be behind it. This chain connects TRBV7-7 to TRBJ1-3, with D hard to call. The CDR3 loop spans 15 amino acids. Germline CDR1 and CDR2: SSHAT and FNYEAQ (reference sequence). The CDR3, as DNA: TGTGCTAGCAGCTTAGCTCCGAGCTCTGGAAACACCATATATTTT. It encodes CASSLAPSSGNTIYF.